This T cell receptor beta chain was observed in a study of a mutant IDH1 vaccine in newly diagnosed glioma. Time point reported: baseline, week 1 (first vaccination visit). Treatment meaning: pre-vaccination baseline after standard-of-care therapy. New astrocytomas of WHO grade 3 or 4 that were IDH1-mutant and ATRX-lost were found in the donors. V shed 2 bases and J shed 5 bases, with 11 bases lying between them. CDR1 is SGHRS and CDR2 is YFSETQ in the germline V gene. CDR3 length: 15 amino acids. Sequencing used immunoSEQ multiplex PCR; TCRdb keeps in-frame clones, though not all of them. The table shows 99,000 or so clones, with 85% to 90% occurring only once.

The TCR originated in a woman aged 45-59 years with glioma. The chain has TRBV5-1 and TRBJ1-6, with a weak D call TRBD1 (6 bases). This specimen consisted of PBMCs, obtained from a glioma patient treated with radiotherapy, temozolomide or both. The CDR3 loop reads CASSLGGLNNSPLHF. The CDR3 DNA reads TGCGCCAGCAGCTTAGGGGGGCTGAATAATTCACCCCTCCACTTT.